The 10 T cell receptor beta chains reported below all come from one sample, sequenced in a study of blood T cell repertoires in COVID-19. Using immunoSEQ multiplex PCR, the repertoire was profiled, and TCRdb retains in-frame clones only, with some absent. Seen here are roughly 250,000 clones, 80% to 90% observed once, and the top ten hold roughly 4%. Material: PBMCs or T cells enriched from blood (not recorded which). These receptors all stem from a woman in her twenties or thirties who had recovered from COVID-19.

The chain carries TRBV27 and TRBJ2-2, with TRBD2 matching 13 bases. The CDR3 has 16 amino acids. The germline V gene encodes CDR1 MNHEY and CDR2 SMNVEV (reference sequence). Germline trimming cut 5 bases from V and 8 bases from J; bases unmatched to any gene: 8. DNA for the CDR3: TGTGCCAGCAGTCAACTAGCGGGAGGGCCCTCGGGGGAGCTGTTTTTT. Its translation: CASSQLAGGPSGELFF.

The rearrangement uses TRBV7-9 and TRBJ1-6; D is ambiguous. Germline values: CDR1 SEHNR, CDR2 FQNEAQ (reference sequence). CDR3 length equals 12 residues. V gave up 5 bases and J gave up 11 bases, with 10 bases separating them. CDR3 amino acids: CASSPGMTPLHF. Here the CDR3 DNA reads TGTGCCAGCAGCCCGGGAATGACACCCCTCCACTTT.

This clone occurred many times. This CDR3 is CASSLGTGEADTQYF. The CDR3, as DNA: TGTGCCAGCAGCTTAGGGACAGGGGAGGCAGATACGCAGTATTTT. The genes are TRBV11-2 and TRBJ2-3; 9 nucleotides agree with TRBD1. Germline V gives CDR1 SGHAT, CDR2 FQNNGV. J was trimmed by 4 bases and V by 1 base; bases with no gene match: 3. The CDR3 is 15 amino acids.

The J gene is TRBJ1-6, the V gene TRBV4-1; weak D call: TRBD1 (5 bases). This CDR3 has 16 residues. The germline V and J ends were trimmed by 4 bases and 0 bases, with 10 bases remaining between them. From germline, CDR1 is MGHRA and CDR2 YSYEKL. The CDR3 spells CASSRDSSSYNSPLHF. The CDR3 coding sequence is TGCGCCAGCAGCCGCGACAGTAGCTCCTATAATTCACCCCTCCACTTT.

The chain is built from TRBV7-9 and TRBJ2-7; tentative D call: TRBD1 (5 bases). The CDR3 totals 14 residues. Deletions cut 4 bases from V and 2 bases from J, with 12 bases between. Per the germline V gene, CDR1 is SEHNR and CDR2 is FQNEAQ (reference sequence). This CDR3 is CASSSQAITYEQYF. Written as DNA, the CDR3 is TGTGCCAGCAGCTCACAGGCGATTACCTACGAGCAGTACTTC.

The chain employs TRBV2 and TRBJ1-4, with a tentative D call TRBD1 (5 bases). There are 14 residues in the CDR3. Trimming took off 8 bases at V and 5 bases at J, with 15 bases between the two ends. Germline CDR1 is SNHLY and CDR2 is FYNNEI. CDR3 coding DNA: TGTGCCAGCGGGGACTGGGGTACCAATGAAAAACTGTTTTTT. Translated, it gives CASGDWGTNEKLFF.

V gene TRBV10-3 combines with J gene TRBJ1-2; weak D call: TRBD1 (5 bases). The CDR3 loop spans 11 amino acids. CDR1 ENHRY and CDR2 SYGVKD come from the germline V gene. Trimming stripped 11 bases from V and 8 bases from J, with 15 bases between. The DNA of the CDR3 is TGTGCCTCTGGGGAAAGGGGCGGCTACACCTTC. Protein: CASGERGGYTF.

The rearrangement links TRBV15 to TRBJ1-4; the match to TRBD1 covers 11 bases. Germline V gene data show CDR1 as LNHNV and CDR2 as YYDKDF (reference sequence). The CDR3 is 16 residues long. After removal of 5 bases from V and 5 bases from J, the junction contained 7 bases not matched to a gene. CDR3 residues: CATSPRGDRGNEKLFF. The CDR3 coding sequence is TGTGCCACCAGCCCCAGAGGGGACAGGGGGAATGAAAAACTGTTTTTT.

This clone has a count of ten or more. The chain uses TRBV9 and TRBJ2-1; 9 nucleotides match TRBD1. The CDR3 consists of 14 residues. Germline V CDR1 and CDR2: SGDLS, YYNGEE. Trimming took 4 bases from V and 8 from J; bases not matched to a gene: 7. The CDR3 region has the DNA TGTGCCAGCAGCCGCACAGGGGGCTCGGATGAGCAGTTCTTC. It encodes CASSRTGGSDEQFF.

The chain has TRBV4-2 and TRBJ2-5; the match to TRBD2 covers 12 bases. The CDR3 is 19 residues long. With 0 bases clipped from V and 2 bases from J, the junction kept 10 bases outside the gene matches. Germline V gene lookup returns CDR1 LGHNA and CDR2 YNFKEQ. CDR3 in DNA: TGTGCCAGCAGCCAAGACCAGACCCTAGCGGGAGGGCCGCAAGAGACCCAGTACTTC. Its translation: CASSQDQTLAGGPQETQYF.